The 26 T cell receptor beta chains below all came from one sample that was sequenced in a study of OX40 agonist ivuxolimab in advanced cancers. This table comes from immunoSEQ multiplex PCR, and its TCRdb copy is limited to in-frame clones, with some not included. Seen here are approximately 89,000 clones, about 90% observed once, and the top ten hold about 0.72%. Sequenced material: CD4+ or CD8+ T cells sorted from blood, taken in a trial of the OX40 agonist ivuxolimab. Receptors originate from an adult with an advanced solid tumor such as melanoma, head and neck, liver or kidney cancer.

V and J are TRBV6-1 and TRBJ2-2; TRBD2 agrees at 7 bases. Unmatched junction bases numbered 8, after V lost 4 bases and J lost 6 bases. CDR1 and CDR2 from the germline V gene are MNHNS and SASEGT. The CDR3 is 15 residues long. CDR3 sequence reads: CASSGGDGRSGELFF. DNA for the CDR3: TGTGCCAGCAGTGGGGGTGACGGGAGGTCCGGGGAGCTGTTTTTT.

CDR3 nucleotides: TGTGCCAGCAGCTTAGTCTTTTCTGGCCAAGAGACCCAGTACTTC. This codes for CASSLVFSGQETQYF. The rearrangement uses TRBV7-9 and TRBJ2-5; D ambiguous. Germline V gives CDR1 SEHNR, CDR2 FQNEAQ (reference sequence). This CDR3 contains 15 residues. The V end was cut by 1 base, the J end by 1 base, with 10 bases between. The variable domain in full, with the rest retrieved from reference TRBV7-9 and TRBJ2-5, is DTGVSQNPRHKITKRGQNVTFRCDPISEHNRLYWYRQTLGQGPEFLTYFQNEAQLEKSRLLSDRFSAERPKGSFSTLEIQRTEQGDSAMYLCASSLVFSGQETQYFGPGTRLLVL.

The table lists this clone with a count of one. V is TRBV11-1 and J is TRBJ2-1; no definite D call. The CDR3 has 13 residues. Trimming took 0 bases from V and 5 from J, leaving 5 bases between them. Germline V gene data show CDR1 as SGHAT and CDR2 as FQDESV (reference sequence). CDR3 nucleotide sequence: TGTGCCAGCAGCTTAGCCCCCAACAATGAGCAGTTCTTC. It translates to CASSLAPNNEQFF.

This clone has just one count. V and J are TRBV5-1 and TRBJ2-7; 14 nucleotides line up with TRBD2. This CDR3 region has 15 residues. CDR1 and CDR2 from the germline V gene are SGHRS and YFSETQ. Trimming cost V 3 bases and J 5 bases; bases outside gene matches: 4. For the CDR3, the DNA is TGCGCCAGCAGCTCGGGGACTAGCGGGAGCCACGAGCAGTACTTC. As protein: CASSSGTSGSHEQYF.

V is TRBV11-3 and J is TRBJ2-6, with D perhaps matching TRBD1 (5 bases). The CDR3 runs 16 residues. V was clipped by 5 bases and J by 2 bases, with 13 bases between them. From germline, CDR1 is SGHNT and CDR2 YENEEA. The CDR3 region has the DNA TGTGCCAGCAGCCATAGATCAGGGCCTGGGGCCAACGTCCTGACTTTC. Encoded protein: CASSHRSGPGANVLTF.

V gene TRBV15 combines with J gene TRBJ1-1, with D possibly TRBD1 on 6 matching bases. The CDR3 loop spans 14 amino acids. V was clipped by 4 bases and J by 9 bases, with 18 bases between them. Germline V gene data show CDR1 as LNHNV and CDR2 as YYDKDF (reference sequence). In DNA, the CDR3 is TGTGCCACCAGCAACCGCTACTCTGGACAGCAAGCTTTCTTT. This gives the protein CATSNRYSGQQAFF.

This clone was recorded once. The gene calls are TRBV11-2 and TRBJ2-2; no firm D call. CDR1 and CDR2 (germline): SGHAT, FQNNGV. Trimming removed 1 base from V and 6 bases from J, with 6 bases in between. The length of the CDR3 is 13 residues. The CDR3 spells CASSLGWSGELFF. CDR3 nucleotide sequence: TGTGCCAGCAGCTTAGGTTGGTCCGGGGAGCTGTTTTTT.

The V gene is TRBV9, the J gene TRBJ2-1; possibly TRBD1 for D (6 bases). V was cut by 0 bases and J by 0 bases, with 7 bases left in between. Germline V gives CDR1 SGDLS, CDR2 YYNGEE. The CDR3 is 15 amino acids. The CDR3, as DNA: TGTGCCAGCAGCGTAGAAGGGGGCTCCTACAATGAGCAGTTCTTC. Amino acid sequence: CASSVEGGSYNEQFF.

In nucleotides, the CDR3 is TGTGCCAGCAGCTCCCCTAGAGGCCTGGGGACCCAGTACTTC. Translating it yields CASSSPRGLGTQYF. The V call is TRBV5-4, the J call TRBJ2-5; D remains unclear. The V gene's germline CDR1 is SGHNT and CDR2 YYREEE (reference sequence). V lost 3 bases to trimming and J lost 7 bases, with 16 bases between them. The CDR3 contains 14 residues.

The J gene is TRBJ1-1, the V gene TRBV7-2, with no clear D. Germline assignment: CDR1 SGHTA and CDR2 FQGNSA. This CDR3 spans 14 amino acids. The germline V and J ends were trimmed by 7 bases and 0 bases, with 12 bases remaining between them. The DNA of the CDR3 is TGTGCCAGCACCAGCGACAAACTGAACACTGAAGCTTTCTTT. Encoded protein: CASTSDKLNTEAFF.

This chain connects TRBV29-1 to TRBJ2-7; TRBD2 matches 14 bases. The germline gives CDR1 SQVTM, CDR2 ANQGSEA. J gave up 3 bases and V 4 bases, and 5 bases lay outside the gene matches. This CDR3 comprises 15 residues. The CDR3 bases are TGCAGCGTTGTTGGGACTAGCGGGGGCAACTACGAGCAGTACTTC. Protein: CSVVGTSGGNYEQYF.

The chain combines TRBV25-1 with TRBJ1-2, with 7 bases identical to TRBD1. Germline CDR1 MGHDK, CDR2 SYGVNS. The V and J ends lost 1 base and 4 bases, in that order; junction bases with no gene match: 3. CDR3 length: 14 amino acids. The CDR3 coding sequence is TGTGCCAGCAGTGAATTCACAGGGGTCTATGGCTACACCTTC. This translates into CASSEFTGVYGYTF.

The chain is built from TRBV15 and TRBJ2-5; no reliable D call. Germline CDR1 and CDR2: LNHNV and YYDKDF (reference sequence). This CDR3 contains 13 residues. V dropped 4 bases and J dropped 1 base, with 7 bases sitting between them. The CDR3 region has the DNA TGTGCCACCAGCAAACAGATCCAAGAGACCCAGTACTTC. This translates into CATSKQIQETQYF. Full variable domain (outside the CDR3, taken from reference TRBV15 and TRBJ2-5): DAMVIQNPRYQVTQFGKPVTLSCSQTLNHNVMYWYQQKSSQAPKLLFHYYDKDFNNEADTPDNFQSRRPNTSFCFLDIRSPGLGDTAMYLCATSKQIQETQYFGPGTRLLVL.

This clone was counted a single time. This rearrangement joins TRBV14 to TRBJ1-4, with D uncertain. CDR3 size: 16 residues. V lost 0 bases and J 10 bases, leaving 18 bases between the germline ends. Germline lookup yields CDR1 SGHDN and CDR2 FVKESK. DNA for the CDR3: TGTGCCAGCAGCCAAGAGAACGGCAGAGGAATGGTAAAACTGTTTTTT. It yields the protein CASSQENGRGMVKLFF.

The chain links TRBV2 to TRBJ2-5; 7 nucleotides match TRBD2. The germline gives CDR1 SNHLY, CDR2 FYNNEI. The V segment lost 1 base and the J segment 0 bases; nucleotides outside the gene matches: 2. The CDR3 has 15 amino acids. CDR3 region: CASSEEAGYQETQYF. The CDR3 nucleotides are TGTGCCAGCAGTGAAGAAGCGGGGTACCAAGAGACCCAGTACTTC.

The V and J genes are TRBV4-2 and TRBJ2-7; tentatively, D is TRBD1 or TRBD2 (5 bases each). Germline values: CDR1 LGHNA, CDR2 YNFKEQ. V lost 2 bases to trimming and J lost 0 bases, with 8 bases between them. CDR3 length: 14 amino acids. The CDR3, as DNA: TGTGCCAGCAGCCAAACGGGACGCTCCTACGAGCAGTACTTC. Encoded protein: CASSQTGRSYEQYF.

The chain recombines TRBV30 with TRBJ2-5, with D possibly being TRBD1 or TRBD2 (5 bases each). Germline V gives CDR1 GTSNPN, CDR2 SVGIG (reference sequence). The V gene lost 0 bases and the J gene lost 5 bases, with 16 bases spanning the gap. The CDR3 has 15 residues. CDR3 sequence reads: CAWSVLQPGRETQYF. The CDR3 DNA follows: TGTGCCTGGAGTGTACTCCAGCCGGGGCGGGAGACCCAGTACTTC.

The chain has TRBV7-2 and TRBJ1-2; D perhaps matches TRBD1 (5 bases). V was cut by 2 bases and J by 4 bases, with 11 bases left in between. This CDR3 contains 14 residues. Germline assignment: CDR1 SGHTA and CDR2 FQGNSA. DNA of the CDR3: TGTGCCAGCAGCTTATGGCAAGGGACCTATGGCTACACCTTC. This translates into CASSLWQGTYGYTF.

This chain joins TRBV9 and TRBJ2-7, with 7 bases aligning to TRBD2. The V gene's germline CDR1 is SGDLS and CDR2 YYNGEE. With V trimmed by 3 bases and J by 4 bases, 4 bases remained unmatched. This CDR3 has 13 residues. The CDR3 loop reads CASSGGDYYEQYF. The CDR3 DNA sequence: TGTGCCAGCAGCGGAGGGGACTATTACGAGCAGTACTTC.

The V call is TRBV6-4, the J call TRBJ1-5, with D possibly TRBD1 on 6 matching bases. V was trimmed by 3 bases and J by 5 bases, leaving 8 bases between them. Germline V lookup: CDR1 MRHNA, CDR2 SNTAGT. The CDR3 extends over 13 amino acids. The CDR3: CASSEGADQPQHF. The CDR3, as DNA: TGTGCCAGCAGTGAGGGGGCTGATCAGCCCCAGCATTTT.

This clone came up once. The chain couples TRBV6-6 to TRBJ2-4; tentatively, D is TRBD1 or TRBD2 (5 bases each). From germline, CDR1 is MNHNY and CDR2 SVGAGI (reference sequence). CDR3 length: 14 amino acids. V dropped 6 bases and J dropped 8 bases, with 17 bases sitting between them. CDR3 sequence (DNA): TGTGCCAGCAGCCCAGAGGGGACGGTGGACATTCAGTACTTC. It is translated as CASSPEGTVDIQYF.

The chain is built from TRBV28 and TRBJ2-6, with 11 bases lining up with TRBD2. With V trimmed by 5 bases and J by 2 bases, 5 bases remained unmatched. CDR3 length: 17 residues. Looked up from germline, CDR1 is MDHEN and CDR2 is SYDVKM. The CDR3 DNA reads TGTGCCAGCAGTAGACTAGCGGGAAGCGCTGGGGCCAACGTCCTGACTTTC. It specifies CASSRLAGSAGANVLTF.

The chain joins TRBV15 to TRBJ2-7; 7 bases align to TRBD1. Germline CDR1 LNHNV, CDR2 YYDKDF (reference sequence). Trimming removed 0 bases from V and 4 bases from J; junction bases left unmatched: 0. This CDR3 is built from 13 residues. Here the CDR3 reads CATSREQGYEQYF. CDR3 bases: TGTGCCACCAGCAGAGAACAGGGGTACGAGCAGTACTTC.

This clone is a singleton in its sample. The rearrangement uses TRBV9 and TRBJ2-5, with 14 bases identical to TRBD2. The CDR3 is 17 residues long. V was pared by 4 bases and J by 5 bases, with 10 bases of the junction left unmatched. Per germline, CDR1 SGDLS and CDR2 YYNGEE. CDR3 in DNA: TGTGCCAGCAGCCCCGGGACTAGCGGGAGTAGTGGGGAGACCCAGTACTTC. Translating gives CASSPGTSGSSGETQYF. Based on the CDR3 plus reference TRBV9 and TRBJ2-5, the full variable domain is DSGVTQTPKHLITATGQRVTLRCSPRSGDLSVYWYQQSLDQGLQFLIQYYNGEERAKGNILERFSAQQFPDLHSELNLSSLELGDSALYFCASSPGTSGSSGETQYFGPGTRLLVL.

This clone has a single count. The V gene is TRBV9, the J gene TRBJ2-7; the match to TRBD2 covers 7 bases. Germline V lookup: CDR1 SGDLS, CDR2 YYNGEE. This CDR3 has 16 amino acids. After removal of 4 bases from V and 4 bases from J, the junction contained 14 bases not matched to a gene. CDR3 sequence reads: CASSPGRGLEQYEQYF. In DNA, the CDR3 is TGTGCCAGCAGCCCGGGGAGGGGTCTGGAGCAATACGAGCAGTACTTC.

The CDR3 region is CASSPPAGPYEQYF. The CDR3 DNA sequence: TGTGCCAGCAGCCCGCCGGCAGGCCCCTACGAGCAGTACTTC. The chain has TRBV11-2 and TRBJ2-7; D gene ambiguous. The length of the CDR3 is 14 residues. Trimming cost V 5 bases and J 2 bases, with 13 bases left between them. Per germline, CDR1 SGHAT and CDR2 FQNNGV.